The clone carrying this TCR beta chain was detected only once. In the same sample, other DNA sequences code for this CDR3. The data were produced by immunoSEQ multiplex PCR, yet TCRdb's version contains in-frame clones alone and is incomplete. The sample has 70,000 or so clones; more than 90% are singletons. Trimming cost V 2 bases and J 6 bases, with 13 bases left between them. From germline, CDR1 is SGHTA and CDR2 FQGTGA. The CDR3 is 14 residues long. This entry comes from a study of blood T cell repertoires in COVID-19. The sequenced material came from peripheral blood. This clonotype originated in a human donor in a cohort sampled during active COVID-19. The genes are TRBV7-3 and TRBJ1-2; tentatively, D is TRBD1 (5 bases). The CDR3: CASSLSGGGDGYTF. CDR3 bases: TGTGCCAGCAGCTTATCGGGGGGTGGAGATGGCTACACCTTC.